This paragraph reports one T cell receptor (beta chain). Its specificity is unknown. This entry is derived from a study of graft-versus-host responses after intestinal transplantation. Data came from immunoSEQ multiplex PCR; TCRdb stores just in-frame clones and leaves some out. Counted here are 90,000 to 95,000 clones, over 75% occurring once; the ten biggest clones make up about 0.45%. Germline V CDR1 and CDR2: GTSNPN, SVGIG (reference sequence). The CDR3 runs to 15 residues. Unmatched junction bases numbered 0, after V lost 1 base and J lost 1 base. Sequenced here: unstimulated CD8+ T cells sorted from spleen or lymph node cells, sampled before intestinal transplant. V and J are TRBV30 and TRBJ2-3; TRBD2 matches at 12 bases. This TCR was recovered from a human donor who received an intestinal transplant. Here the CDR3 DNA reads TGTGCCTGGAGTGGGACTAGCGGGGGCACAGATACGCAGTATTTT. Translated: CAWSGTSGGTDTQYF.